Below, 11 T cell receptor beta chains from the same sample are listed, as sequenced in a study of beta chain features in type 1 diabetes. No antigen is known for these receptors. The authors reverse transcribed all of the isolated RNA, so sequencing captured expressed TCRB transcripts. Sequencing used immunoSEQ multiplex PCR; TCRdb keeps in-frame clones, though not all of them. The sample gives approximately 730,000 clones, 13% of which show up once; less than 0.025% is in the top ten. Points from the study as a whole: Moderate yet significant TCRB CDR3 shortening was seen in Type 1 diabetes patients in all four CD4+ subsets.

Sequencing was carried out using naive CD4+ T cells from blood. All receptors come from a man aged 18 to 29 with type 1 diabetes.

This chain uses TRBV7-2 with TRBJ1-4, with D perhaps matching TRBD1 (5 bases). The CDR3 spans 18 residues. V lost 0 bases to trimming and J lost 4 bases, with 18 bases between them. Per the germline V gene, CDR1 is SGHTA and CDR2 is FQGNSA. CDR3 sequence (DNA): TGTGCCAGCAGCTTAGCCCTAACGGCGGGGCGGAGTAATGAAAAACTGTTTTTT. It codes for CASSLALTAGRSNEKLFF.

This chain links TRBV4-2 with TRBJ2-7; D remains unclear. Trimming took 0 bases from V and 5 from J, leaving 14 bases between them. The CDR3 runs 15 residues. CDR1 is LGHNA, CDR2 YNFKEQ, per germline. The CDR3 here is CASSQEVIASHEQYF. The CDR3 DNA sequence: TGTGCCAGCAGCCAAGAAGTTATTGCGAGCCACGAGCAGTACTTC.

There are a few counts of this clone. The rearrangement joins TRBV19 to TRBJ2-1, with 7 bases that match TRBD2. J gave up 9 bases and V 8 bases, and 10 bases lay outside the gene matches. In germline, CDR1 is LNHDA, CDR2 SQIVND (reference sequence). This CDR3 region has 13 residues. CDR3 in amino acids: CASGGGSMAEQFF. In DNA form, the CDR3 reads TGTGCCAGTGGGGGAGGGTCAATGGCTGAGCAGTTCTTC. Looking up the rest from reference TRBV19 and TRBJ2-1 gives the full variable domain: DGGITQSPKYLFRKEGQNVTLSCEQNLNHDAMYWYRQDPGQGLRLIYYSQIVNDFQKGDIAEGYSVSREKKESFPLTVTSAQKNPTAFYLCASGGGSMAEQFFGPGTRLTVL.

The chain is built from TRBV4-1 and TRBJ2-7, with 11 bases lining up with TRBD2. The CDR3 is made up of 17 amino acids. Germline values: CDR1 MGHRA, CDR2 YSYEKL. The ends lost 2 bases at V and 2 bases at J; junction bases unmatched: 8. The CDR3 sequence: CASSQPTSGGSPYEQYF. As DNA, the CDR3 is TGCGCCAGCAGCCAACCTACTAGCGGGGGTTCTCCCTACGAGCAGTACTTC.

This chain uses TRBV2 with TRBJ2-3; 12 nucleotides align to TRBD2. Looked up from germline, CDR1 is SNHLY and CDR2 is FYNNEI. The CDR3 loop spans 17 amino acids. J gave up 2 bases and V 5 bases, and 8 bases lay outside the gene matches. The CDR3 loop is CASSLEGLAGNTDTQYF. Written as DNA, the CDR3 is TGTGCCAGCAGTTTGGAGGGACTAGCGGGTAACACAGATACGCAGTATTTT. Looking up the rest from reference TRBV2 and TRBJ2-3 gives the full variable domain: EPEVTQTPSHQVTQMGQEVILRCVPISNHLYFYWYRQILGQKVEFLVSFYNNEISEKSEIFDDQFSVERPDGSNFTLKIRSTKLEDSAMYFCASSLEGLAGNTDTQYFGPGTRLTVL.

The table lists this clone with a few counts. The chain is built from TRBV4-1 and TRBJ1-1; 7 bases are shared with TRBD1. The germline CDR1 and CDR2 sequences are MGHRA and YSYEKL. This CDR3 is built from 17 residues. Trimming at V came to 8 bases and at J to 1 base, leaving 16 bases not matched to a gene. As DNA, the CDR3 is TGCGCCAGCGGACATGGAGGAGAGGGGGCGGAGAACACTGAAGCTTTCTTT. Encoded protein: CASGHGGEGAENTEAFF.

This clone came up a few times. The chain carries TRBV7-6 and TRBJ1-4; TRBD1 might be the D (5 bases). V was trimmed by 0 bases and J by 7 bases, leaving 15 bases between them. The CDR3 has 16 residues. Germline V gene sequence: CDR1 SGHVS, CDR2 FNYEAQ. CDR3 sequence: CASSLASAGNGEKLFF. In DNA form, the CDR3 reads TGTGCCAGCAGCTTAGCGTCGGCAGGGAATGGTGAAAAACTGTTTTTT.

V and J are TRBV7-9 and TRBJ2-1, with a weak D call TRBD1 (5 bases). The CDR3 spans 15 residues. V lost 0 bases to trimming and J lost 6 bases, with 12 bases between them. The germline V gene encodes CDR1 SEHNR and CDR2 FQNEAQ (reference sequence). The CDR3 reads CASSLAGKGPNEQFF. CDR3 nucleotide sequence: TGTGCCAGCAGCTTAGCGGGGAAGGGGCCCAATGAGCAGTTCTTC.

This clone has only a few counts. The chain is built from TRBV10-3 and TRBJ2-1; the D is unclear. Germline V gene lookup returns CDR1 ENHRY and CDR2 SYGVKD. CDR3 size: 15 residues. The V end was cut by 3 bases, the J end by 0 bases, with 9 bases between. The CDR3 reads CAISDRSSSYNEQFF. The CDR3, as DNA: TGTGCCATCAGTGACAGGTCTAGCTCCTACAATGAGCAGTTCTTC.

This chain connects TRBV30 to TRBJ2-7, with TRBD1 identical over 10 bases. The CDR3 runs to 15 residues. Germline V gene data show CDR1 as GTSNPN and CDR2 as SVGIG (reference sequence). The trim removed 0 bases at V and 2 bases at J, leaving 4 bases unmatched. The CDR3 spells CAWSVGQGVTYEQYF. In nucleotides, the CDR3 is TGTGCCTGGAGTGTAGGACAGGGGGTCACCTACGAGCAGTACTTC.

The chain joins TRBV7-9 to TRBJ1-2; D possibly corresponds to TRBD1 (5 bases). The CDR3 extends over 13 amino acids. Germline CDR1 reads SEHNR; CDR2 reads FQNEAQ (reference sequence). The V end was cut by 5 bases, the J end by 7 bases, with 14 bases between. The CDR3 DNA reads TGTGCCAGCAGCCTGGGACTGTCGGGTGGCTACACCTTC. This sequence encodes CASSLGLSGGYTF.